The rows below give T cell receptor beta chains drawn from one sample of a study of cytomegalovirus exposure and HLA in healthy donors. Sequenced by immunoSEQ multiplex PCR; TCRdb stores in-frame clones only, minus some. The sample includes approximately 150,000 clones, approximately 74% of them seen just once. The sample consisted of PBMCs. These receptors were taken from a woman aged 30 to 39 in good health and CMV-seronegative. The CDR3 runs from the conserved cysteine through the conserved F or W. Each record gives: J gene, D gene, clone size, V gene, CDR3 DNA, CDR3 protein. D genes are given only for firm matches. Expanded clones are given a class, and other clones once, few, many or no size at all.

>TRBJ2-1|TRBD2|few|TRBV6-1
TGTGCCAGCCCCCCTAGCGGGAGTTTTCATGAGCAGTTCTTC
CASPPSGSFHEQFF
>TRBJ1-1|NA|few|TRBV7-9
TGTGCCAGCAGCCAACAAACGGGTGAAGCTTTCTTT
CASSQQTGEAFF
>TRBJ2-1|TRBD2|NA|TRBV4-1
TGCGCCAGCAGCTACGTAGGAACGGGAGGGGAGTACAATGAGCAGCTCTTC
CASSYVGTGGEYNEQLF
>TRBJ2-5|NA|NA|TRBV2
TGTGCCAGCAGGGGGGGGACAGGAGAGACCCAGTACTTC
CASRGGTGETQYF
>TRBJ2-7|NA|NA|TRBV9
TGTGCCAGCAGCGGACAGCTGGACGAGCAGTACTTC
CASSGQLDEQYF
>TRBJ2-5|NA|NA|TRBV14
TGTGCCAGCAGCCAAAGAGGAGGGAGGGAGACCCAGTACTTC
CASSQRGGRETQYF
>TRBJ2-1|NA|NA|TRBV11-2
TGTGCCAGCAGCCCAACCCCAGGCGGGGGCAACAATGAGCAGTTCTTC
CASSPTPGGGNNEQFF
>TRBJ2-7|TRBD2|NA|TRBV27
TGTGCCAGCAGCATACACCCGGGACTAGGGGACTACGAGCAGTACTTC
CASSIHPGLGDYEQYF
>TRBJ2-2|NA|NA|TRBV4-3
TGCGCCAGCAGCCAAGATTGGGGCCGGAACACCGGGGAGCTGTTTTTT
CASSQDWGRNTGELFF
>TRBJ2-7|NA|NA|TRBV4-1
TGCGCCAGCAGCCAACTAGGTTCCTACGAGCAGTACTTC
CASSQLGSYEQYF
>TRBJ2-3|NA|NA|TRBV4-3
TGCGCCAGCAGCCAAGAGCGGGTGGGACACCCCGTCACAGATACGCAGTATTTT
CASSQERVGHPVTDTQYF
>TRBJ2-1|TRBD2|NA|TRBV4-3
TGCGCCAGCAGCCAAGAAGGAGCGGGAGATCCGTTCTTC
CASSQEGAGDPFF
>TRBJ2-7|TRBD2|once|TRBV6-5
TGTGCCAGCAGATATAGCGGGACCTCGGGCGAGCAGTACTTC
CASRYSGTSGEQYF
>TRBJ1-4|NA|few|TRBV19
TGTGCCAGTAGTATGGGGAGGCTTAATGAAAAACTGTTTTTT
CASSMGRLNEKLFF
>TRBJ2-2|NA|few|TRBV18
TGTGCCAGCTCACCACCGAGACCGGAGAAAGACGGGGAGCTGTTTTTT
CASSPPRPEKDGELFF
>TRBJ2-1|TRBD2|NA|TRBV29-1
TGCAGCGTTGAGTCGGCTAGCGGGAACAATGAGCAGTTCTTC
CSVESASGNNEQFF
>TRBJ1-1|TRBD1|NA|TRBV18
TGTGCCAGCTCAAGGACAGGTGGGATGAACACTGAAGCTTTCTTT
CASSRTGGMNTEAFF
>TRBJ2-4|NA|few|TRBV14
TGTGCCAGCAGCCAAGAATTGGGGGCAGGCATTCAGTACTTC
CASSQELGAGIQYF
>TRBJ2-1|TRBD2|NA|TRBV7-2
TGTGCCAGCAGCCCCTCGAGCGGGGGTAAAACTGAGCAGTTCTTC
CASSPSSGGKTEQFF
>TRBJ2-1|NA|few|TRBV12-2
TGTGCAAGTCGCTTAGGCGCTAGCGGGGGGCTGAATGAGCAGTTCTTC
CASRLGASGGLNEQFF
>TRBJ2-6|NA|few|TRBV5-1
TGCGCCAGCAGCATGGACATAACTACCACTGGGGCCAACGTCCTGACTTTC
CASSMDITTTGANVLTF
>TRBJ2-1|NA|NA|TRBV20-1
TGCAGTGCTAGAGATCGGGGGTCGCAGTTCTTC
CSARDRGSQFF
>TRBJ1-6|NA|few|TRBV7-2
TGTGCCAGCAGCTTAACGGGCACATCCAAGGGGTCACCCCTCCACTTT
CASSLTGTSKGSPLHF
>TRBJ2-1|TRBD2|NA|TRBV5-1
TGCGCCAGCGCGCCTAGCGGGGGCTACAATGAGCAGTTCTTC
CASAPSGGYNEQFF
>TRBJ1-4|NA|few|TRBV15
TGTGCCACCAGCAGAGTGCGAGGGAGAAGTGAAAAACTGTTTTTT
CATSRVRGRSEKLFF
>TRBJ2-7|NA|NA|TRBV27
TGTGCCAGCAGTTTCGGACAAACCTACGAGCAGTACTTC
CASSFGQTYEQYF
>TRBJ1-1|NA|few|TRBV7-2
TGTGCCAGCAGCTTAATGGACATGTTGAACACTGAAGCTTTCTTT
CASSLMDMLNTEAFF
>TRBJ2-1|NA|NA|TRBV29-1
TGCAGCGGCAGGGACACCAACAATGAGCAGTTCTTC
CSGRDTNNEQFF
>TRBJ2-1|TRBD2|few|TRBV29-1
TGCAGCGCCCGGACTAGGCCAGAAACTGAGCAGTTCTTC
CSARTRPETEQFF
>TRBJ1-6|NA|NA|TRBV19
TGTGCCAGTCGGTGGGCCACCAATTCACCCCTCCACTTT
CASRWATNSPLHF
>TRBJ2-3|NA|NA|TRBV11-2
TGTGCCAGCAGCTTAGGAGGGAGTGGAGATACGCAGTATTTT
CASSLGGSGDTQYF
>TRBJ1-4|NA|NA|TRBV7-9
TGTGCCAGCAGCCCGGGGCTGGACAGAGCAACTAATGAAAAACTGTTTTTT
CASSPGLDRATNEKLFF
>TRBJ2-1|NA|NA|TRBV14
TGTGCCAGCAGCCAACTTTCAGACTCTAATGAGCAGTTCTTC
CASSQLSDSNEQFF
>TRBJ1-4|TRBD1|NA|TRBV5-1
TGCGCCAGCAGCTTGAACAGGGGGGTCGAAAAACTGTTTTTT
CASSLNRGVEKLFF
>TRBJ2-7|NA|few|TRBV5-1
TGCGCCAGCAGCCTCCGGGGTTCCTACGAGCAGTACTTC
CASSLRGSYEQYF
>TRBJ2-7|NA|NA|TRBV28
TGTGCCAGCGGATTAGCGGCCCCCTCCTACGAGCAGTACTTC
CASGLAAPSYEQYF
>TRBJ1-2|TRBD1|NA|TRBV9
TGTGCCAGCAGCGTGGGGACAGGGAACTATGGCTACACCTTC
CASSVGTGNYGYTF
>TRBJ2-7|NA|NA|TRBV28
TGTGCCAGCAGTTTACTCTACGAGCAGTACTTC
CASSLLYEQYF
>TRBJ1-1|NA|once|TRBV6-1
TGTGCCAGCAGTGAACTTGGGCAGGGCTCTGAAGCTTTCTTT
CASSELGQGSEAFF
>TRBJ2-7|TRBD1|NA|TRBV29-1
TGCAGCGTTGTAGTGCTGGGATACCGGACAGGGACCTACGAGCAGTACTTC
CSVVVLGYRTGTYEQYF
>TRBJ1-3|TRBD1|once|TRBV5-4
TGTGCCAGCAGCCTCGACAGGGGGAAAGGAAAAACCATATATTTT
CASSLDRGKGKTIYF
>TRBJ2-7|NA|few|TRBV20-1
TGCAGTGCTGGACTTCAGTACGAGCAGTACTTC
CSAGLQYEQYF
>TRBJ1-5|TRBD1|few|TRBV5-1
TGCGCCAGCAGCTTGGGGGGACAGGGGAATCAGCCCCAGCATTTT
CASSLGGQGNQPQHF
>TRBJ2-1|TRBD2|NA|TRBV2
TGTGCCAGCCCTCCTTCCGGGACTAGCGGGGGAACCGACTCCTACAATGAGCAGTTCTTC
CASPPSGTSGGTDSYNEQFF
>TRBJ2-3|NA|few|TRBV9
TGTGCCAGCAACCCCTTACGGGATTCGACAGATACGCAGTATTTT
CASNPLRDSTDTQYF
>TRBJ1-1|TRBD1|NA|TRBV4-1
TGCGCCAGCAGCCACCCGGACAGGTCGAACACTGAAGCTTTCTTT
CASSHPDRSNTEAFF
>TRBJ1-3|NA|NA|TRBV28
TGTGCCAGCAGTTGGGGGGTAGGAAACACCATATATTTT
CASSWGVGNTIYF
>TRBJ2-2|NA|NA|TRBV29-1
TGCAGCGTTGACAGGGTGAACGGGGAGCTGTTTTTT
CSVDRVNGELFF
>TRBJ2-7|TRBD1|NA|TRBV5-6
TGTGCCAGCAGCATTGGGACAGGGGGTAGCTCCTACGAGCAGTACTTC
CASSIGTGGSSYEQYF